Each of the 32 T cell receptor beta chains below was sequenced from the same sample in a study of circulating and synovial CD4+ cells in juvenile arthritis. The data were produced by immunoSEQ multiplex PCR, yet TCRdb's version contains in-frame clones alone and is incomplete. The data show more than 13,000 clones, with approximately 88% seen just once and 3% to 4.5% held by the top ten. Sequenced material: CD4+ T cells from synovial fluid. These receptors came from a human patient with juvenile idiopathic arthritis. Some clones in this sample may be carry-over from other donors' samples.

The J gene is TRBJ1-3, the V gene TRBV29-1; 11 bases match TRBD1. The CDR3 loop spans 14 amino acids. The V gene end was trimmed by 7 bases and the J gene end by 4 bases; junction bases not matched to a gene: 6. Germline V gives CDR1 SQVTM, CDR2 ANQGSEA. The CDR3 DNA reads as TGCAGCGCGGCGGGACAGGGGGTAGGAAACACCATATATTTT. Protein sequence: CSAAGQGVGNTIYF.

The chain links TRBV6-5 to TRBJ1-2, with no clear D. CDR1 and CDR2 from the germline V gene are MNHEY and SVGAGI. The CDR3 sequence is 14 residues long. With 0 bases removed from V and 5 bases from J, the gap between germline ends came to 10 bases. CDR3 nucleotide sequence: TGTGCCAGCAGTTACTCGGGCCATATTTATGGCTACACCTTC. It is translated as CASSYSGHIYGYTF.

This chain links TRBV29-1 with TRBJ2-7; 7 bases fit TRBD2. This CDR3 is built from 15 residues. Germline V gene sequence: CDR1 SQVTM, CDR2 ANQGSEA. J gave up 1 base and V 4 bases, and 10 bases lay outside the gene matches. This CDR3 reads CSVAGTKRRSYEQYF. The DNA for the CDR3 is TGCAGCGTTGCGGGGACTAAACGAAGATCCTACGAGCAGTACTTC.

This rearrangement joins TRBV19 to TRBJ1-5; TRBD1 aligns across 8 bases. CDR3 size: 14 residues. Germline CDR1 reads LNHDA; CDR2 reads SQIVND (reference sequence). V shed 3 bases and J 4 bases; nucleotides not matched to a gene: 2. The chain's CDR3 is CASSIRTGNQPQHF. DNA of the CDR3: TGTGCCAGTAGTATTCGGACAGGGAATCAGCCCCAGCATTTT.

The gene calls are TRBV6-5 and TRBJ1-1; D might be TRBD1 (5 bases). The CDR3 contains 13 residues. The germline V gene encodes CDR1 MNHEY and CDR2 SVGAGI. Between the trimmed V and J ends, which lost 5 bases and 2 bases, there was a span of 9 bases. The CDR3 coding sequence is TGTGCCAGCAGTCGACAGATCAACACTGAAGCTTTCTTT. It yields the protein CASSRQINTEAFF.

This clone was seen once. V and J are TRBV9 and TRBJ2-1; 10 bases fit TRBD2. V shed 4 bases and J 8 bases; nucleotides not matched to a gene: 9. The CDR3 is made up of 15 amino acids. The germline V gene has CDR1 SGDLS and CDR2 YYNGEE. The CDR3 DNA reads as TGTGCCAGCAGCCCACAGCGGGGGGGCGGGGATGAGCAGTTCTTC. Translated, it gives CASSPQRGGGDEQFF.

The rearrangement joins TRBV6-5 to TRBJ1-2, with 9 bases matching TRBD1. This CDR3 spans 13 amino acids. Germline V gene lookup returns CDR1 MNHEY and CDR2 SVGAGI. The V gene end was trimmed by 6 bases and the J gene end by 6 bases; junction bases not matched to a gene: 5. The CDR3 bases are TGTGCCAGCAGCATGACAGGGGGTGATGGCTACACCTTC. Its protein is CASSMTGGDGYTF.

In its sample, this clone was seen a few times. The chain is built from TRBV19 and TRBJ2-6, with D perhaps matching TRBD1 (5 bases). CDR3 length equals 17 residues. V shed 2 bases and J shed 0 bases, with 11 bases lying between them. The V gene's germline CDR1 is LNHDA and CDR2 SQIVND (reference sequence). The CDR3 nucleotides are TGTGCCAGTAGTATATCGACAGCATTCTCTGGGGCCAACGTCCTGACTTTC. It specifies CASSISTAFSGANVLTF.

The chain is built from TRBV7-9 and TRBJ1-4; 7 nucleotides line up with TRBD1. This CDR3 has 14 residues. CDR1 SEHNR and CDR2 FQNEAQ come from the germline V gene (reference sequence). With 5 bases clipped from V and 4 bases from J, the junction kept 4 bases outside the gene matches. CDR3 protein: CASSPGQFNEKLFF. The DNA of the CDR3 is TGTGCCAGCAGCCCGGGACAGTTTAATGAAAAACTGTTTTTT.

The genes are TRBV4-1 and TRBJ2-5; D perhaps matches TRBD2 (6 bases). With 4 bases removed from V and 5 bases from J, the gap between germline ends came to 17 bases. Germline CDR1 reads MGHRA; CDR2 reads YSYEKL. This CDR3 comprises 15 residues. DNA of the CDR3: TGCGCCAGCAGCCCCTCGGGGGACCCACGGGAGACCCAGTACTTC. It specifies CASSPSGDPRETQYF.

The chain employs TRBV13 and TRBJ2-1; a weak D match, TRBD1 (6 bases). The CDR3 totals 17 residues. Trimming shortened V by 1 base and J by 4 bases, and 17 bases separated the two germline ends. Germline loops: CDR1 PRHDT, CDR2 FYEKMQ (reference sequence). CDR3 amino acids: CASSLVGGTSLYNEQFF. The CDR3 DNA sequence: TGTGCCAGCAGCTTAGTTGGGGGCACCAGCCTATACAATGAGCAGTTCTTC. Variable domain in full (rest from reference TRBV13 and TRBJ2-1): AAGVIQSPRHLIKEKRETATLKCYPIPRHDTVYWYQQGPGQDPQFLISFYEKMQSDKGSIPDRFSAQQFSDYHSELNMSSLELGDSALYFCASSLVGGTSLYNEQFFGPGTRLTVL.

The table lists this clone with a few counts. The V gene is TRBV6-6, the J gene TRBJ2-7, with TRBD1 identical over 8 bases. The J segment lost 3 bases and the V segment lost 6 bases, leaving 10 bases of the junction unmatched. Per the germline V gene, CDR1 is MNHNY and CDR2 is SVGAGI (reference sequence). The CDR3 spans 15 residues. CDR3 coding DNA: TGTGCCAGCAGCGACAGGGGCAACTACTACTACGAGCAGTACTTC. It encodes CASSDRGNYYYEQYF.

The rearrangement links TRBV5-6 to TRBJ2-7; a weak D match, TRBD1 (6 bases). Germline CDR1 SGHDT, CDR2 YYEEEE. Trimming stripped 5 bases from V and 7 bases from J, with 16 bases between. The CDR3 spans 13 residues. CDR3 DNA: TGTGCCAGCAGTAGTATCAGGGGTTTGGAGCAGTACTTC. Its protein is CASSSIRGLEQYF.

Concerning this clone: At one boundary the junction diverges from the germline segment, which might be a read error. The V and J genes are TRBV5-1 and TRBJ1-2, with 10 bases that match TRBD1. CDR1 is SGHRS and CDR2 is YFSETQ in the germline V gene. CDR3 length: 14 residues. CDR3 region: CASSQGQGNYGHTF. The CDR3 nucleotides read TGCGCCAGCAGCCAGGGACAGGGGAACTATGGCCACACCTTC.

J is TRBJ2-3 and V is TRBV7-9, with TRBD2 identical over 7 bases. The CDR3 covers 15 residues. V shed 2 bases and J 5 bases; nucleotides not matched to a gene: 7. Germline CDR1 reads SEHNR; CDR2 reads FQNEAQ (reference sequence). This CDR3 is CASSLMASGRDTQYF. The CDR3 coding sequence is TGTGCCAGCAGCTTAATGGCTAGCGGCAGAGATACGCAGTATTTT.

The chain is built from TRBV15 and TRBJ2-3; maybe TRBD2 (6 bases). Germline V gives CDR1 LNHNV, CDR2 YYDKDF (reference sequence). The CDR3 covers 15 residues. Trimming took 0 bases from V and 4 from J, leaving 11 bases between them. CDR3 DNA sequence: TGTGCCACCAGCAGAGACAGGGCGGGACCAGATACGCAGTATTTT. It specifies CATSRDRAGPDTQYF.

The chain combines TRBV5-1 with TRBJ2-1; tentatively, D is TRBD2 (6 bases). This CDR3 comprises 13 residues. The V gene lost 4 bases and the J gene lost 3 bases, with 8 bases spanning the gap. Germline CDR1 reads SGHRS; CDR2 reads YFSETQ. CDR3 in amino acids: CASSLGLYNEQFF. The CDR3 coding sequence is TGCGCCAGCAGCCTGGGACTCTACAATGAGCAGTTCTTC.

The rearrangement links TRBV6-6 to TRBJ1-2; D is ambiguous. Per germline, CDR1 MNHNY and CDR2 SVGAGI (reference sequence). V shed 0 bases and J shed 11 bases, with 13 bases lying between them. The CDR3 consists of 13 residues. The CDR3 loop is CASSYSSATDYTF. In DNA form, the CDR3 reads TGTGCCAGCAGTTACTCGTCCGCAACAGATTACACCTTC.

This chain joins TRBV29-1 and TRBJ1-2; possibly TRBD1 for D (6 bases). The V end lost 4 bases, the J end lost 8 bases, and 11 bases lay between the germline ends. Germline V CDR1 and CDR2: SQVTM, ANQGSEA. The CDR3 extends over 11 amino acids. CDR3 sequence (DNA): TGCAGCGTTGTATGGGGGCGAGGCTACACCTTC. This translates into CSVVWGRGYTF.

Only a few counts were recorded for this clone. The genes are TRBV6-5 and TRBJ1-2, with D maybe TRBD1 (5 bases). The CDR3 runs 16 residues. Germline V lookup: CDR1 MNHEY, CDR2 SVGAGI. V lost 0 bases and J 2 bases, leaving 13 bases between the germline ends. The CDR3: CASSYSGGDLNYGYTF. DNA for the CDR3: TGTGCCAGCAGTTACTCAGGAGGGGACCTCAACTATGGCTACACCTTC.

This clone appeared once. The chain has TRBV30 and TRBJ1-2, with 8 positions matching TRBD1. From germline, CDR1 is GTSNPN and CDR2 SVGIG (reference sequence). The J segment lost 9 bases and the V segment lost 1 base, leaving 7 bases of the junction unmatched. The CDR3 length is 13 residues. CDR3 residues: CAWSATGEVSYTF. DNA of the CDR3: TGTGCCTGGAGTGCGACAGGGGAAGTGAGCTACACCTTC.

The CDR3 sequence: CASSARTASGANVLTF. The CDR3 coding sequence is TGTGCCAGCAGCGCGAGGACAGCCTCTGGGGCCAACGTCCTGACTTTC. The gene calls are TRBV5-6 and TRBJ2-6; D is perhaps TRBD1 (6 bases). The CDR3 is made up of 16 amino acids. The germline V and J ends were trimmed by 4 bases and 0 bases, with 11 bases remaining between them. Germline CDR1 is SGHDT and CDR2 is YYEEEE.

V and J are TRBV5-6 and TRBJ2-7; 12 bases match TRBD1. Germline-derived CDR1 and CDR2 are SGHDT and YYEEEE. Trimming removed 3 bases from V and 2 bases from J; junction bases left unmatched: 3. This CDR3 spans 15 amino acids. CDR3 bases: TGTGCCAGCAGCTGGGGGACAGGGGGCGCCTACGAGCAGTACTTC. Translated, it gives CASSWGTGGAYEQYF.

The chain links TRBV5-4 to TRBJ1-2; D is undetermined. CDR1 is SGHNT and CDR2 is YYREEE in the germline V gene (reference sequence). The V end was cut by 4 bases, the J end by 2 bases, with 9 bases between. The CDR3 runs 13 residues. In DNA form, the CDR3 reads TGTGCCAGCAGCCCGCGGGAAAACTATGGCTACACCTTC. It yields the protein CASSPRENYGYTF.

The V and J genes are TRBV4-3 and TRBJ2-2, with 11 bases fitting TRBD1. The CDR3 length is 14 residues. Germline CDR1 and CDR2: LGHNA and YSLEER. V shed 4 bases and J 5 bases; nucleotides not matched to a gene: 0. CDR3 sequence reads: CASSRDRGTGELFF. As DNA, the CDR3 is TGCGCCAGCAGCCGGGACAGGGGGACCGGGGAGCTGTTTTTT.

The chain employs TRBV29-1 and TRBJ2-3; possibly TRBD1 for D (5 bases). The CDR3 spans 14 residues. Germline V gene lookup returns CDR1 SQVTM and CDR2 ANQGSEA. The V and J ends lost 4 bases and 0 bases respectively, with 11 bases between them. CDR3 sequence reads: CSVGGRPSTDTQYF. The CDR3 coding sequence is TGCAGCGTTGGGGGCAGACCCAGCACAGATACGCAGTATTTT.

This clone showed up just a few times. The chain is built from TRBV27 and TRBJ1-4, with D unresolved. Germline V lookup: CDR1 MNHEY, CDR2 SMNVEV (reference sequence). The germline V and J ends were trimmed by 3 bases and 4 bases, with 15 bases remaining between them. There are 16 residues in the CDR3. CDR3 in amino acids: CASSLVSGRNNEKLFF. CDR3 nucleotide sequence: TGTGCCAGCAGTTTGGTCAGTGGGAGGAATAATGAAAAACTGTTTTTT. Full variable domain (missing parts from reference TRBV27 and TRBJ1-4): EAQVTQNPRYLITVTGKKLTVTCSQNMNHEYMSWYRQDPGLGLRQIYYSMNVEVTDKGDVPEGYKVSRKEKRNFPLILESPSPNQTSLYFCASSLVSGRNNEKLFFGSGTQLSVL.

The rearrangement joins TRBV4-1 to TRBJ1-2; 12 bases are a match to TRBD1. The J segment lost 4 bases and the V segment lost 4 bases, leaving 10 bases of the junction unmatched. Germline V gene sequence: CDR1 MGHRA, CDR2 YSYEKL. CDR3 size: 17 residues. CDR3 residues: CASSRGSGQGAVYGYTF. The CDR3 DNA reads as TGCGCCAGCAGCCGTGGTTCGGGACAGGGGGCAGTCTATGGCTACACCTTC.

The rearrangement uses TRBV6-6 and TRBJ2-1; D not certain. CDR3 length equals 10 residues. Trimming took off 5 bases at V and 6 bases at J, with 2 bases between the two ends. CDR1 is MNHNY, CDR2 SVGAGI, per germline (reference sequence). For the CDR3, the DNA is TGTGCCAGCAGTCGCAATGAGCAGTTCTTC. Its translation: CASSRNEQFF.

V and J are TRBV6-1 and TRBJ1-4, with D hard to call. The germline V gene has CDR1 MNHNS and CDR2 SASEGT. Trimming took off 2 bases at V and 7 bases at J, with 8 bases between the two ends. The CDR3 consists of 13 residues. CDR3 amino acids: CASSEQQREKLFF. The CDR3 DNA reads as TGTGCCAGCAGTGAACAGCAGCGTGAAAAACTGTTTTTT.

CDR3 sequence (DNA): TGTGCCAGCAGCTTAACGCAGGTAGATTACGGTGAGCAGTTCTTC. This translates into CASSLTQVDYGEQFF. V gene TRBV7-2 combines with J gene TRBJ2-1, with no clear D. V lost 2 bases to trimming and J lost 9 bases, with 17 bases between them. The V gene's germline CDR1 is SGHTA and CDR2 FQGNSA. CDR3 length equals 15 residues.

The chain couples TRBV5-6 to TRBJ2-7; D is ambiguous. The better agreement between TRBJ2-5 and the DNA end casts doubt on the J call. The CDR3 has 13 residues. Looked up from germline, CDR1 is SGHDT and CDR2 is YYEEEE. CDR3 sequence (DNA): TGTGCCAGCAGCTATGAGGCCCCGGAGACCCAGTACTTC. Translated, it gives CASSYEAPETQYF.